The rows below give T cell receptor beta chains drawn from one sample of a study of blood T cell repertoires in COVID-19. Produced via immunoSEQ multiplex PCR; TCRdb's table is partial and in-frame only. The sample lists about 150,000 clones, approximately 87% occurring once. Sequenced material: peripheral blood. The origin of the receptors is a human donor in a cohort sampled during active COVID-19. The CDR3 runs from the conserved cysteine through the conserved F or W. D genes are given only for firm matches. A row's size may be missing; if present it is once, few, many or a size class.

>-|TRBJ1-5|TRBV6-2/TRBV6-3|few
CASSYGGGNQPQHF
TGTGCCAGCAGTTACGGGGGAGGGAATCAGCCCCAGCATTTT
>TRBD1|TRBJ1-5|TRBV7-9|few
CASSRTGDKPQHF
TGTGCCAGCAGCCGCACAGGGGACAAGCCCCAGCATTTT
>-|TRBJ1-2|TRBV28|-
CATAGGGATLYGYTF
TGTGCCACCGCGGGGGGGGGAGCGACTCTCTATGGCTACACCTTC
>TRBD1|TRBJ1-5|TRBV28|-
CASRAPGGHQPQHF
TGTGCCAGCAGGGCACCAGGGGGCCATCAGCCCCAGCATTTT
>TRBD1|TRBJ1-1|TRBV2|-
CASSLQGEYTEAFF
TGTGCCAGCAGTCTACAGGGGGAGTACACTGAAGCTTTCTTT
>TRBD1|TRBJ2-7|TRBV7-8|-
CASRGPGQGSYEQYF
TGTGCCAGCAGGGGTCCGGGACAGGGGTCGTACGAGCAGTACTTC
>-|TRBJ1-2|TRBV9|-
CASSERSLSGHYGYTF
TGTGCCAGCAGCGAGAGGAGCTTATCGGGTCATTATGGCTACACCTTC
>-|TRBJ1-5|TRBV4-2|-
CASSQATVSHNQPQHF
TGTGCCAGCAGCCAGGCGACAGTTTCTCACAATCAGCCCCAGCATTTT
>TRBD1|TRBJ2-7|TRBV6-1|-
CASKVQGYEQYF
TGTGCCAGCAAAGTACAGGGGTACGAGCAGTACTTC
>TRBD2|TRBJ2-4|TRBV19|-
CASSIDSLAGVNIQYF
TGTGCCAGTAGTATAGATTCCCTAGCGGGGGTCAACATTCAGTACTTC
>TRBD1|TRBJ1-1|TRBV19|-
CAVSDRVNTEAFF
TGTGCCGTTTCCGACAGGGTTAACACTGAAGCTTTCTTT
>TRBD2|TRBJ2-3|TRBV5-1|-
CASRTSGGAGTDTQYF
TGCGCCAGCAGGACTAGCGGGGGGGCTGGCACAGATACGCAGTATTTT
>-|TRBJ1-3|TRBV30|-
CAWGKRSSGNTIYF
TGTGCCTGGGGTAAAAGATCGAGCGGAAACACCATATATTTT
>TRBD1|TRBJ1-2|TRBV19|-
CASSVRQGARSTYGYTF
TGTGCCAGTAGTGTCCGACAGGGGGCTAGGTCGACCTATGGCTACACCTTC
>TRBD1|TRBJ1-2|TRBV7-9|few
CASSGTGGAGYGYTF
TGTGCCAGCAGCGGGACAGGGGGCGCCGGCTATGGCTACACCTTC
>TRBD2|TRBJ2-5|TRBV6-5|-
CASAGTSQETQYF
TGTGCCAGCGCCGGGACTAGCCAAGAGACCCAGTACTTC
>-|TRBJ1-5|TRBV2|-
CASSSDTFNQPQHF
TGTGCCAGCAGCTCCGACACCTTCAATCAGCCCCAGCATTTT
>-|TRBJ2-7|TRBV4-1|-
CASSQGAAGVSYEQYF
TGCGCCAGCAGCCAAGGGGCGGCAGGGGTCTCCTACGAGCAGTACTTC
>TRBD2|TRBJ2-2|TRBV7-2|-
CASSLAGLAKGELFF
TGTGCCAGCAGCTTAGCGGGACTAGCGAAGGGGGAGCTGTTTTTT
>-|TRBJ2-3|TRBV2|-
CASSVRDTQYF
TGTGCCAGCAGTGTGCGAGATACGCAGTATTTT
>-|TRBJ1-4|TRBV7-2|-
CASSFSSTNEKLFF
TGTGCCAGCAGCTTTAGCTCAACTAATGAAAAACTGTTTTTT
>TRBD2|TRBJ2-4|TRBV7-9|-
CASSLSGGAGNIQYF
TGTGCCAGCAGCTTATCCGGGGGGGCCGGGAACATTCAGTACTTC
>TRBD1|TRBJ1-1|TRBV6-1|-
CASSELGTGGMNTEAFF
TGTGCCAGCAGTGAATTGGGTACAGGGGGAATGAACACTGAAGCTTTCTTT
>-|TRBJ2-7|TRBV12-5|-
CASGSPRQDYEQYF
TGTGCTAGTGGTTCCCCCCGACAGGACTACGAGCAGTACTTC
>-|TRBJ2-2|TRBV9|few
CASSVPPTNTGELFF
TGTGCCAGCAGCGTACCCCCAACGAACACCGGGGAGCTGTTTTTT
>TRBD1|TRBJ2-1|TRBV5-1|-
CASSLTGVNEQFF
TGCGCCAGCAGCTTGACAGGGGTTAATGAGCAGTTCTTC
>TRBD2|TRBJ2-1|TRBV18|-
CASSPPSGRPGYNEQFF
TGTGCCAGCTCACCCCCTAGCGGGAGGCCGGGATACAATGAGCAGTTCTTC
>-|TRBJ1-2|TRBV6-5|-
CASSYSGQGSGYTF
TGTGCCAGCAGTTACTCGGGGCAGGGAAGTGGCTACACCTTC